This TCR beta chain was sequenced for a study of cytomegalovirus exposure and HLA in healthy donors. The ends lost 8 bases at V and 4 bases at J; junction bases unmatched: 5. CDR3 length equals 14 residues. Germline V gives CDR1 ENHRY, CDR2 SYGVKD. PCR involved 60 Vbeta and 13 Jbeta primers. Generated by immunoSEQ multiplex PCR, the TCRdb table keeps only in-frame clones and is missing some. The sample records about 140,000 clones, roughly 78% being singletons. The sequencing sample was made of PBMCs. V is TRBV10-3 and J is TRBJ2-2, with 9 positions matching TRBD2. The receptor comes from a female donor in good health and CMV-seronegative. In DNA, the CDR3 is TGTGCCATCGGCAGGCGGGAGGGCACCGGGGAGCTGTTTTTT. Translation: CAIGRREGTGELFF.